This T cell receptor (beta chain) stems from a study of cytomegalovirus exposure and HLA in healthy donors. It was with 60 Vbeta and 13 Jbeta primers that the PCR ran. Here immunoSEQ multiplex PCR was the method, and the copy in TCRdb shows in-frame clones only, minus some. Among approximately 150,000 clones listed, around 78% were seen once. The donors, nominally healthy at sampling, likely had unrecorded immune exposures. Trimming pared 6 bases from V and 0 bases from J, leaving 8 bases between. This CDR3 has 13 amino acids. Germline CDR1 is MDHEN and CDR2 is SYDVKM. The chain has TRBV28 and TRBJ1-1; D unclear. This receptor was obtained from a woman in her forties in good health and CMV-seropositive. Sequencing was performed on PBMCs. The CDR3 coding sequence is TGTGCCAGCAGCGTAGTTATGAACACTGAAGCTTTCTTT. It translates to CASSVVMNTEAFF.